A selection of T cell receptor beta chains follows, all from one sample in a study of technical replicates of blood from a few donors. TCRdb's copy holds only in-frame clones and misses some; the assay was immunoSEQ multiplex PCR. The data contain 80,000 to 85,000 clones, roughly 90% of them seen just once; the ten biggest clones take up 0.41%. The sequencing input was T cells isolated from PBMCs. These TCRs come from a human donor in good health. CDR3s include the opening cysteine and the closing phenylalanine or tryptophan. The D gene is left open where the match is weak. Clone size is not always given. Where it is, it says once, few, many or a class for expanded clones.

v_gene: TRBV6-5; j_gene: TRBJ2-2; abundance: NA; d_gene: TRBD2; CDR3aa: CASSPLLAAGELFF; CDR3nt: TGTGCCAGCAGTCCTCTCCTAGCGGCCGGGGAGCTGTTTTTT
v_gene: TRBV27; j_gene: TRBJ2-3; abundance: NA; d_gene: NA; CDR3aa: CASSLGQADTQYF; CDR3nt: TGTGCCAGCAGTTTAGGCCAGGCAGATACGCAGTATTTT
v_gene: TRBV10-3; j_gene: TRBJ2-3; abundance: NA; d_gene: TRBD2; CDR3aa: CAISDSGRTAQDTQYF; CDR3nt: TGTGCCATCAGCGATAGCGGGAGGACCGCCCAAGATACGCAGTATTTT
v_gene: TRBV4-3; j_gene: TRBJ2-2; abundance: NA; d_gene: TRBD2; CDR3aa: CASSHPGLAGAGELFF; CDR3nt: TGCGCCAGCAGCCACCCGGGACTAGCGGGAGCCGGGGAGCTGTTTTTT
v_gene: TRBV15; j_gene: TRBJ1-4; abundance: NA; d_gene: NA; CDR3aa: CATSIRKTNEKLFF; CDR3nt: TGTGCCACCAGCATCAGGAAAACTAATGAAAAACTGTTTTTT
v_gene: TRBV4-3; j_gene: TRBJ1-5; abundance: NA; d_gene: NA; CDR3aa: CASSRALQGSYQPQHF; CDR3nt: TGCGCCAGCAGCCGCGCATTACAGGGTTCTTACCAGCCCCAGCATTTT
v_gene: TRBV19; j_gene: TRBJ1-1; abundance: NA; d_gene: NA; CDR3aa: CASSTSSRGDEAFF; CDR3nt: TGTGCCAGTAGTACGAGTTCACGGGGAGATGAAGCTTTCTTT
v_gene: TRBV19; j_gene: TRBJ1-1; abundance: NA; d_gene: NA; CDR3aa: CASSIRQVRLDTEAFF; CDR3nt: TGTGCCAGTAGTATTCGACAGGTTAGGTTGGACACTGAAGCTTTCTTT
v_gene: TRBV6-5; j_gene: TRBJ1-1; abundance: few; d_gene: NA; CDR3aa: CASSRGGDTEAFF; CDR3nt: TGTGCCAGCTCCAGAGGAGGTGACACTGAAGCTTTCTTT
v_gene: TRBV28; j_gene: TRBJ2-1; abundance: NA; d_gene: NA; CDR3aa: CASSLMAANNEQFF; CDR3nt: TGTGCCAGCAGTTTAATGGCGGCCAACAATGAGCAGTTCTTC
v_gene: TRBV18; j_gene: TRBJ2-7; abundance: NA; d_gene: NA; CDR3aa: CASSPATYRENPYEQYF; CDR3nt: TGTGCCAGCTCACCAGCAACTTACCGGGAGAATCCCTACGAGCAGTACTTC
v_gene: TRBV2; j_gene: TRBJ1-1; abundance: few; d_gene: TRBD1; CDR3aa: CATEDRVGTEAFF; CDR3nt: TGTGCCACCGAGGACAGGGTCGGCACTGAAGCTTTCTTT
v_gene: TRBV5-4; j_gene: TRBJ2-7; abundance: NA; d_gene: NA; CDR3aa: CASSLNRDSYEQYF; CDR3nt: TGTGCCAGCAGCTTGAACAGGGACTCCTACGAGCAGTACTTC
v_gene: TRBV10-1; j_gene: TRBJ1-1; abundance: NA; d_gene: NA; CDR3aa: CASSESSEGNTEAFF; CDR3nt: TGCGCCAGCAGTGAGTCGTCTGAGGGGAACACTGAAGCTTTCTTT
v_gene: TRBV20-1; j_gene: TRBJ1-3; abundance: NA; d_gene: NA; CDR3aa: CSASDIYTIYF; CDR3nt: TGCAGTGCTAGTGACATCTACACCATATATTTT
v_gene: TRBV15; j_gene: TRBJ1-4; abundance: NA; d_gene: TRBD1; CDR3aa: CATSGPYLGQGALRLFF; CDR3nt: TGTGCCACCAGCGGGCCCTACCTGGGACAGGGGGCTCTTAGGCTGTTTTTT
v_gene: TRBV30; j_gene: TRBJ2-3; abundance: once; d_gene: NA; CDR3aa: CAWSLLGRRADTQYF; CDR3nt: TGTGCCTGGAGTCTATTGGGAAGGAGGGCAGATACGCAGTATTTT
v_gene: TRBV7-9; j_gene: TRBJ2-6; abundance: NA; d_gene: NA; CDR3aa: CASSFGGPSRSGANVLTF; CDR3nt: TGTGCCAGCAGCTTCGGGGGGCCTTCCCGCTCTGGGGCCAACGTCCTGACTTTC
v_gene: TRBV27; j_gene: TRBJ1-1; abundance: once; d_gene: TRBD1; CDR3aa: CASSPLAGGSGTEAFF; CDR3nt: TGTGCCAGCAGTCCCCTGGCAGGGGGGAGCGGCACTGAAGCTTTCTTT
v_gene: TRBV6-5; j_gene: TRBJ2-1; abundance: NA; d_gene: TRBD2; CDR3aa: CASSYFSGTSVNEQFF; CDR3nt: TGTGCCAGCAGTTACTTCTCCGGGACTAGCGTCAATGAGCAGTTCTTC
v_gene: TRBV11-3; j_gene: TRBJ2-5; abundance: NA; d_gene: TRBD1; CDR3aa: CASSLGQGEETQYF; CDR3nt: TGTGCCAGCAGCCTCGGACAGGGGGAAGAGACCCAGTACTTC
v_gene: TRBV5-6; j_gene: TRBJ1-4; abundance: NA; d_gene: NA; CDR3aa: CASSPPGATNEKLFF; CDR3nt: TGTGCCAGCAGCCCCCCAGGTGCAACTAATGAAAAACTGTTTTTT
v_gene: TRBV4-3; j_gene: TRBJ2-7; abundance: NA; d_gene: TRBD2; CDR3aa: CASSQVGLADYEQYF; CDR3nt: TGCGCCAGCAGCCAGGTAGGACTAGCGGACTACGAGCAGTACTTC
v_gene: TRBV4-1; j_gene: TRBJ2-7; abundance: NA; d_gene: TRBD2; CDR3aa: CASSQEGGSFYEQYF; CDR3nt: TGCGCCAGCAGCCAAGAAGGCGGGAGTTTCTACGAGCAGTACTTC
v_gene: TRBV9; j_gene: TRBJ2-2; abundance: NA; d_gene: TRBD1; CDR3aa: CASSARQGVFTGELFF; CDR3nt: TGTGCCAGCAGCGCCCGACAGGGCGTTTTCACCGGGGAGCTGTTTTTT
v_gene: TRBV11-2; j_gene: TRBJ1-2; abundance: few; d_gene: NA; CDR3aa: CASSSIQGYGYTF; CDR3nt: TGTGCCAGCAGCTCAATACAGGGTTATGGCTACACCTTC
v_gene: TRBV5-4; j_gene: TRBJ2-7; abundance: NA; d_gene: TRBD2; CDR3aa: CASSFLAGGTAYEQYF; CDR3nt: TGTGCCAGCAGCTTCCTAGCGGGAGGTACGGCCTACGAGCAGTACTTC
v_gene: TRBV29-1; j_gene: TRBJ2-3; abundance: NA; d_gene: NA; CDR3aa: CSVLPPTWSTDTQYF; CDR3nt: TGCAGCGTGCTCCCCCCTACCTGGAGCACAGATACGCAGTATTTT
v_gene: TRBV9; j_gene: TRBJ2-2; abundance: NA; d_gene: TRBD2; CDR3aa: CASSVASGSSGELFF; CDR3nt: TGTGCCAGCAGCGTAGCTAGCGGGAGCTCCGGGGAGCTGTTTTTT
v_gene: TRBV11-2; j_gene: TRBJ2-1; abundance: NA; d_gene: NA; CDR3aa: CASSFRNTGYNEQFF; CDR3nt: TGTGCCAGCAGCTTCCGTAATACGGGTTACAATGAGCAGTTCTTC
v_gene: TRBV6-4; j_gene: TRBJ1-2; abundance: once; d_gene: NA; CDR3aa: CASSDSAGSYGYTF; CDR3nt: TGTGCCAGCAGTGACTCCGCGGGAAGCTATGGCTACACCTTC
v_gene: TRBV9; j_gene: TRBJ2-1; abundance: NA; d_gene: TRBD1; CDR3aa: CASSEGQALNEQFF; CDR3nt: TGTGCCAGCAGCGAGGGACAGGCCTTGAATGAGCAGTTCTTC
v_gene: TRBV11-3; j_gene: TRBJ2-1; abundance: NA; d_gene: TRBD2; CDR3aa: CASRRLADEQFF; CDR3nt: TGTGCCAGCAGGAGACTAGCGGATGAGCAGTTCTTC
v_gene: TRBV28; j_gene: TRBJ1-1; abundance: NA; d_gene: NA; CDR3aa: CASSLYRAEAFF; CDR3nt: TGTGCCAGCAGTTTATATCGGGCTGAAGCTTTCTTT
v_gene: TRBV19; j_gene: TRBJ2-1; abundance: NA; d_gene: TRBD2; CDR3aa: CASRDSGNNEQFF; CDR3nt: TGTGCCAGTAGAGATAGCGGGAACAATGAGCAGTTCTTC
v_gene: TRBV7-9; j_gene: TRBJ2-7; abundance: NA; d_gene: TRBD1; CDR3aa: CASSPTEQGAGEQYF; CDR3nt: TGTGCCAGCAGCCCAACCGAACAGGGGGCTGGCGAGCAGTACTTC
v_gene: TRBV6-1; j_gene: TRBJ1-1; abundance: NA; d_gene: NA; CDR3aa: CASSREEAPKAFF; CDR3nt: TGTGCCAGCAGTAGGGAGGAGGCGCCTAAAGCTTTCTTT
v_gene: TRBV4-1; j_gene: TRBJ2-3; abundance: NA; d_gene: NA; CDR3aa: CASSHLYSPDTQYF; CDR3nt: TGCGCCAGCAGCCATCTTTACTCCCCCGATACGCAGTATTTT
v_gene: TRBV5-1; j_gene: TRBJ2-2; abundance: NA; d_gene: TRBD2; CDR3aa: CASSLDVREGTGELFF; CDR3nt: TGCGCCAGCAGCTTGGACGTCAGGGAGGGAACCGGGGAGCTGTTTTTT
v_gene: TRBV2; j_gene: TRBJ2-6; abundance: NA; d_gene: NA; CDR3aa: CASSGGVLSRSGANVLTF; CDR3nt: TGTGCCAGCAGTGGGGGGGTTCTCTCTCGGTCTGGGGCCAACGTCCTGACTTTC
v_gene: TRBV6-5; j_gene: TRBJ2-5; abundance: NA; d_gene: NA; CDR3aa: CASQGRETQYF; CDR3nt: TGTGCCAGCCAGGGGCGAGAGACCCAGTACTTC
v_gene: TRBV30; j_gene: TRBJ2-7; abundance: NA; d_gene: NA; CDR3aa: CAWTVGGTSSYEQYF; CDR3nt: TGTGCCTGGACCGTTGGCGGGACGAGCTCCTACGAGCAGTACTTC
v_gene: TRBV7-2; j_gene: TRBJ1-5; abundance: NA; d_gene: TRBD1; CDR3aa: CASSPTSGGQPQHF; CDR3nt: TGTGCCAGCAGCCCGACCTCAGGGGGTCAGCCCCAGCATTTT
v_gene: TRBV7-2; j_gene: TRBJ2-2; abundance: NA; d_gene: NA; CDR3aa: CASSKQNTGELFF; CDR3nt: TGTGCCAGCAGTAAACAGAACACCGGGGAGCTGTTTTTT
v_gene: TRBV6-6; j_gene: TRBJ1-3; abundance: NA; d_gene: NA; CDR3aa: CASRLLQDSSGNTIYF; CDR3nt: TGTGCCAGCAGATTATTGCAGGATTCCTCTGGAAACACCATATATTTT
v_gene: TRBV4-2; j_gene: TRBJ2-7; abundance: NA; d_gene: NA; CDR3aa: CASSQAISYEQYF; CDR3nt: TGTGCCAGCAGCCAAGCCATCTCCTACGAGCAGTACTTC
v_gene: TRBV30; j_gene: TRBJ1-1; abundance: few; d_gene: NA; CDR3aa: CAWSVLRGGWTEAFF; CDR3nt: TGTGCCTGGAGTGTACTGCGGGGAGGATGGACTGAAGCTTTCTTT
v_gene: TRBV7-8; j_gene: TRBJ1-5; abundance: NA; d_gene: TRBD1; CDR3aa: CASSLGQGEQPQHF; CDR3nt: TGTGCCAGCAGCTTAGGACAGGGGGAGCAGCCCCAGCATTTT